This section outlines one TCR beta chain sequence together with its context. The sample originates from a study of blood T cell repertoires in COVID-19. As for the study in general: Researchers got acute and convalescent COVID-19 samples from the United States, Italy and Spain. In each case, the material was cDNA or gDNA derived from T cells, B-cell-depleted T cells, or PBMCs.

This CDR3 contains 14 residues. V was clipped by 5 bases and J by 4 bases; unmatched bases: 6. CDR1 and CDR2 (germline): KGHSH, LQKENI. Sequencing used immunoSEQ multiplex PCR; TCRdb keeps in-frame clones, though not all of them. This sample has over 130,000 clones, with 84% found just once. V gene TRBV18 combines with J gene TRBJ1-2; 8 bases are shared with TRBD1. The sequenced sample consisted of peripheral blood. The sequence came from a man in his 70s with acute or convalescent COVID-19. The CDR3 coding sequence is TGTGCCAGCTCATCGGACAGGGAAGGCTATGGCTACACCTTC. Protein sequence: CASSSDREGYGYTF.